This T cell receptor (beta chain) was captured by sequencing in a study of preoperative IRX-2 immunotherapy in early breast cancer. The treatment is: preoperative locoregional IRX-2 cytokine immunotherapy. The germline CDR1 and CDR2 sequences are MNHGY and SAAAGT. CDR3 length equals 15 residues. The ends lost 10 bases at V and 5 bases at J; junction bases unmatched: 15. Only in-frame clones appear in the TCRdb table, and some are missing; sequencing was by immunoSEQ multiplex PCR. The sample yields approximately 28,000 clones, roughly four fifths seen once. This material was obtained from a patient treated with IRX-2 immunotherapy. The chain has TRBV6-8 and TRBJ2-5; 8 bases agree with TRBD2. The clonotype originates from a human donor with breast cancer. CDR3: CAIAETSGVWETQYF. The CDR3 nucleotides read TGTGCCATCGCCGAAACTAGCGGCGTGTGGGAGACCCAGTACTTC.